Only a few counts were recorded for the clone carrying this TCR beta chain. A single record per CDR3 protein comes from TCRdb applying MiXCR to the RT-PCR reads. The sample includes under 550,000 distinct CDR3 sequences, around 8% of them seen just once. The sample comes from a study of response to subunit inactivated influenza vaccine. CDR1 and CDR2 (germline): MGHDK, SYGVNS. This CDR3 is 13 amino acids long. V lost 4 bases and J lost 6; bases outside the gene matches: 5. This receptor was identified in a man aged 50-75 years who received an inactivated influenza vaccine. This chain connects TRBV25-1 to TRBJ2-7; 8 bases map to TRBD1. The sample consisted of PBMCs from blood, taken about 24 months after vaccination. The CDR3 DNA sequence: TGTGCCAGCAGTGTTTCAGGGGGCGGCGAGCAGTACTTC. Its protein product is CASSVSGGGEQYF.